The clone carrying this T cell receptor beta chain was counted many times. Its target is not known. PBMCs were sourced from around 10 ml fresh peripheral blood. This entry belongs to a study of T cells in Graves' hyperthyroidism and ophthalmopathy. Turning to the study itself: Peripheral blood sampling occurred at initial diagnosis, before any treatment. Study outcomes and limitations: Most thyroid clonotypes that were expanded above 0.001 also turned up in blood.

RNA transcripts served as the template for amplifying TCR beta CDR3 regions. The TCR CDR3 first-round RT-PCR relied on the HTBI primer set. TCRdb re-derived calls from the multiplex PCR reads in MiXCR, one entry per CDR3 protein. The table lists about 410,000 distinct CDR3 sequences, around 15% of them singletons, with roughly an eighth in the top ten. The receptor was derived from a man between 18 and 35 years old with Graves' ophthalmopathy. Sequencing used blood.

DNA of the CDR3: TGTGCCAGCAGTTCTCCCCTAGCGGGAGCCGGGGAGCTGTTTTTT. Protein sequence: CASSSPLAGAGELFF. V usage is TRBV12-3 or TRBV12-4 and J usage is TRBJ2-2; 10 nucleotides agree with TRBD2. The CDR3 is 15 residues long. The ends lost 4 bases at V and 6 bases at J; junction bases unmatched: 5.